This TCR beta chain was found in a study of neurological immune-mediated disorders. The germline gives CDR1 DFQATT, CDR2 SNEGSKA (reference sequence). The CDR3 is 15 residues long. V was pared by 2 bases and J by 2 bases, with 5 bases of the junction left unmatched. TCRdb redid the calling of the 5' RACE reads with MiXCR, one entry per CDR3 protein. There are tens of thousands of distinct CDR3 sequences in the sample; 10% to 13% occur only once, and around 2% lies in the top ten. The receptor was derived from a man aged 40-49 years in good health. Sequenced: PBMCs. The V gene is TRBV20-1, the J gene TRBJ2-1, with TRBD2 identical over 8 bases. CDR3 loop: CSARSLADPYNEQFF. Written as DNA, the CDR3 is TGCAGTGCTAGATCACTAGCGGATCCCTACAATGAGCAGTTCTTC.